This T cell receptor beta chain was observed in a study of blood T cell repertoires in COVID-19. CDR3 length: 18 residues. Trimming took 2 bases from V and 8 from J; bases not matched to a gene: 15. Germline-derived CDR1 and CDR2 are SGHAT and FQNNGV. Data came from immunoSEQ multiplex PCR; TCRdb stores just in-frame clones and leaves some out. Counted here are around 250,000 clones, roughly nine tenths occurring once; the ten biggest clones make up 1.2%. This TCR was recovered from a human donor in a cohort exposed to, infected with or recovered from COVID-19 (not recorded which). The donor label of this sample is uncertain. Sequenced material: PBMCs or T cells enriched from blood (not recorded which). V and J are TRBV11-2 and TRBJ1-3, with 10 bases identical to TRBD1. CDR3 nucleotides: TGTGCCAGCAGCTTAAAGTACGCCCTGACCGGGACAGGGGACACCATATATTTT. It specifies CASSLKYALTGTGDTIYF.